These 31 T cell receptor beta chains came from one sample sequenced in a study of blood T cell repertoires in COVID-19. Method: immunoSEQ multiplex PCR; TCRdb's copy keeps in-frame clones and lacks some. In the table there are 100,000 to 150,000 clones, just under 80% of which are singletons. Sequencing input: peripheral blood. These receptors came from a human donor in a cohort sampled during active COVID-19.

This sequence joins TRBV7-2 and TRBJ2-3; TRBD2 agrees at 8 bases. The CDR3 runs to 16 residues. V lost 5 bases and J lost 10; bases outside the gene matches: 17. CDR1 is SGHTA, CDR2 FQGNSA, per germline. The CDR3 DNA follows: TGTGCCAGCAGCGTTTTTGGGCGGGGGGACCTGGGCCCGCAGTATTTT. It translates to CASSVFGRGDLGPQYF.

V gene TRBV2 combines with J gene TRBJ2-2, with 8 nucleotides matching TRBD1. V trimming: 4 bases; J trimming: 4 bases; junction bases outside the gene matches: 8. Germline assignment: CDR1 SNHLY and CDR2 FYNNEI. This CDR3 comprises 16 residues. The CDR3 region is CASSGHGQGITGELFF. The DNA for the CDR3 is TGTGCCAGCAGTGGGCATGGACAGGGCATCACCGGGGAGCTGTTTTTT.

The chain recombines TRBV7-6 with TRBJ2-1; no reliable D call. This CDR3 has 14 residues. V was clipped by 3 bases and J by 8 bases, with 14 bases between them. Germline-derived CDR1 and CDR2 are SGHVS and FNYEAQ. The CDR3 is CASSLRLQPDEQFF. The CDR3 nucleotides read TGTGCCAGCAGCTTGAGACTCCAACCGGATGAGCAGTTCTTC.

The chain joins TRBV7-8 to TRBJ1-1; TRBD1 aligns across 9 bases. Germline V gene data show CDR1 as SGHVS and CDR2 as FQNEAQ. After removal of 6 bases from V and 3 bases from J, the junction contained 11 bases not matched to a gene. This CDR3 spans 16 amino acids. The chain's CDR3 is CASRHGTGTLDTEAFF. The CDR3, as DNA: TGTGCCAGCAGACACGGGACAGGGACATTGGACACTGAAGCTTTCTTT. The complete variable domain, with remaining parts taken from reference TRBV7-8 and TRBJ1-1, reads GAGVSQSPRYKVAKRGQDVALRCDPISGHVSLFWYQQALGQGPEFLTYFQNEAQLDKSGLPSDRFFAERPEGSVSTLKIQRTQQEDSAVYLCASRHGTGTLDTEAFFGQGTRLTVV.

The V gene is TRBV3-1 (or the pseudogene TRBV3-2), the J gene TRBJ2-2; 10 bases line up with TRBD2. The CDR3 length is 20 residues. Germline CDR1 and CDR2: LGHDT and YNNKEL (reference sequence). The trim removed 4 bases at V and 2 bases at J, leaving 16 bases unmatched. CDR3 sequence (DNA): TGTGCCAGCAGCCGGAGAGGGTTCGCTAGCGGGGGATTAAACACCGGGGAGCTGTTTTTT. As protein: CASSRRGFASGGLNTGELFF.

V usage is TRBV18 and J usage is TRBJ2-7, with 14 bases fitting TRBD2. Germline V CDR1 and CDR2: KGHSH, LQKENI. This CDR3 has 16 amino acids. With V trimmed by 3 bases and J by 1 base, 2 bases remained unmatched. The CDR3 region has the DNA TGTGCCAGCTCACCGGGACTAGCGGGAGTATCCTACGAGCAGTACTTC. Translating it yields CASSPGLAGVSYEQYF.

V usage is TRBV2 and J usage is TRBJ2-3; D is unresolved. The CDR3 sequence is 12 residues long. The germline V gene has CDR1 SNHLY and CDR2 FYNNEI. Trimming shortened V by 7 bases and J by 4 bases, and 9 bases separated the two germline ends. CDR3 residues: CASTNNADTQYF. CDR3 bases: TGTGCCAGCACCAACAACGCAGATACGCAGTATTTT.

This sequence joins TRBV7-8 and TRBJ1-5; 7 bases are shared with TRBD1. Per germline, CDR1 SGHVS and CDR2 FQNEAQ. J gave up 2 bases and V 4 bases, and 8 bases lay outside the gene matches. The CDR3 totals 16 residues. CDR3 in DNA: TGTGCCAGCAGCTCATACAGGGGATTGGGCAATCAGCCCCAGCATTTT. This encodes CASSSYRGLGNQPQHF.

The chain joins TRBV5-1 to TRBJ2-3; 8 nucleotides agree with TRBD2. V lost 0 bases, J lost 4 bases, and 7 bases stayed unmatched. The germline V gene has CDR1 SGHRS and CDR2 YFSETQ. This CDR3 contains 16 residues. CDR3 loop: CASSLGGPSGSDTQYF. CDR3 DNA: TGCGCCAGCAGCTTGGGTGGGCCTAGCGGGTCAGATACGCAGTATTTT. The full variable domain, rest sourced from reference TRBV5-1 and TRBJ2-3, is KAGVTQTPRYLIKTRGQQVTLSCSPISGHRSVSWYQQTPGQGLQFLFEYFSETQRNKGNFPGRFSGRQFSNSRSEMNVSTLELGDSALYLCASSLGGPSGSDTQYFGPGTRLTVL.

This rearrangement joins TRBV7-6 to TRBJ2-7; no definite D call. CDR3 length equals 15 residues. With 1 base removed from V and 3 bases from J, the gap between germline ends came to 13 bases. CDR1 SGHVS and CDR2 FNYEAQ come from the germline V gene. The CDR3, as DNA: TGTGCCAGCAGCTTAGATCGGTCCCACCTCTACGAGCAGTACTTC. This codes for CASSLDRSHLYEQYF.

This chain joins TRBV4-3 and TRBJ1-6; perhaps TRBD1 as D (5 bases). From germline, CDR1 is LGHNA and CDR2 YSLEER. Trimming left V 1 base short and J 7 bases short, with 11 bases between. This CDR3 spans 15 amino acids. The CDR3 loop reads CASSQGRDLNSPLHF. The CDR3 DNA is TGCGCCAGCAGCCAAGGAAGGGACTTAAATTCACCCCTCCACTTT.

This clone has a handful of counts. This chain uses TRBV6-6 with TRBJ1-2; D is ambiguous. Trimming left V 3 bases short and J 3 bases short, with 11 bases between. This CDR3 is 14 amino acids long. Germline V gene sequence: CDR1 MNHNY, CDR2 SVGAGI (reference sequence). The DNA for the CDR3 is TGTGCCAGCAGTTATAGCCAGCAAGACTATGGCTACACCTTC. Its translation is CASSYSQQDYGYTF.

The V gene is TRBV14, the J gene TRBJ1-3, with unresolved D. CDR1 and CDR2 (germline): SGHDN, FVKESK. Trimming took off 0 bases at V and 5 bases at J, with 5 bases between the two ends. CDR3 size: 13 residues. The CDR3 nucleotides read TGTGCCAGCAGCCAAGATCTAAGAAACACCATATATTTT. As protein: CASSQDLRNTIYF.

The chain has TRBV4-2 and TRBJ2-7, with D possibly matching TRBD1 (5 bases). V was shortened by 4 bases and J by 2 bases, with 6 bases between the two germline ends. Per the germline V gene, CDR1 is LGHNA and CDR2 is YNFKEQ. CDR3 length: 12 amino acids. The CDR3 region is CASSPTAYEQYF. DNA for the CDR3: TGTGCCAGCAGCCCGACAGCCTACGAGCAGTACTTC.

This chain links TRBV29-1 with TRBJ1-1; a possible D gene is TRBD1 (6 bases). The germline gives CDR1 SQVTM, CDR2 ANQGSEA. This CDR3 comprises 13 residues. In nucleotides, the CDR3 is TGCAGGATTGGGTGGGGGCCGAGCACTGAAGCTTTCTTT. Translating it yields CRIGWGPSTEAFF.

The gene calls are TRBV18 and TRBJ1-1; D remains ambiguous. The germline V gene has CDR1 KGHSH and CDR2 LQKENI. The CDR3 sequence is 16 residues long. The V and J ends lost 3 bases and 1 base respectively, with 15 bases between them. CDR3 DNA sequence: TGTGCCAGCTCACCTCGGGCAGGAGGTCGGAACACTGAAGCTTTCTTT. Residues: CASSPRAGGRNTEAFF. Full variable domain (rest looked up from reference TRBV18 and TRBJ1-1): NAGVMQNPRHLVRRRGQEARLRCSPMKGHSHVYWYRQLPEEGLKFMVYLQKENIIDESGMPKERFSAEFPKEGPSILRIQQVVRGDSAAYFCASSPRAGGRNTEAFFGQGTRLTVV.

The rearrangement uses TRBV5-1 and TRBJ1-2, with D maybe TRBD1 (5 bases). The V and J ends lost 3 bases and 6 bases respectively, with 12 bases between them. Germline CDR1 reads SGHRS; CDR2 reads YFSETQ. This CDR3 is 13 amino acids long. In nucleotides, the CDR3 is TGCGCCAGCAGCTACTCGGGGGAGCATGGCTACACCTTC. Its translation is CASSYSGEHGYTF. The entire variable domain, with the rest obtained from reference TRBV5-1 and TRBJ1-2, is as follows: KAGVTQTPRYLIKTRGQQVTLSCSPISGHRSVSWYQQTPGQGLQFLFEYFSETQRNKGNFPGRFSGRQFSNSRSEMNVSTLELGDSALYLCASSYSGEHGYTFGSGTRLTVV.

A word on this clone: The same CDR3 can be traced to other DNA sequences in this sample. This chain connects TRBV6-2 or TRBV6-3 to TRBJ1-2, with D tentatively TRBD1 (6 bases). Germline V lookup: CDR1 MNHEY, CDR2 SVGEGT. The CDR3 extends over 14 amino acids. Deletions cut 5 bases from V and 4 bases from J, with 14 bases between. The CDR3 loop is CASSPGTTTYGYTF. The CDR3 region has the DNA TGTGCCAGCAGTCCCGGGACAACAACCTATGGCTACACCTTC.

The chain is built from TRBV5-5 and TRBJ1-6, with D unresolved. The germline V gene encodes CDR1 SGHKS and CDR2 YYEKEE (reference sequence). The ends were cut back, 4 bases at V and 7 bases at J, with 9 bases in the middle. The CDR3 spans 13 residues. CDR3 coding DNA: TGTGCCAGCAGCCCCTTCCCCAATTCACCCCTCCACTTT. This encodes CASSPFPNSPLHF.

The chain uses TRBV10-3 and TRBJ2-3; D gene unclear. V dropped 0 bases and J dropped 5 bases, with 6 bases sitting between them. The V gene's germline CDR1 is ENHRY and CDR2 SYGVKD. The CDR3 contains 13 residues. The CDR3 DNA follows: TGTGCCATCAGTGAGTCGATGAGAGATACGCAGTATTTT. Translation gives CAISESMRDTQYF.

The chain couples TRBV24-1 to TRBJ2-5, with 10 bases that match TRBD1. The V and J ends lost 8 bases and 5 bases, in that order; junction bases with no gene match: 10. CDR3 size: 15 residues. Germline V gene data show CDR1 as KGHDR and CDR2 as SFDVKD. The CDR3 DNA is TGTGCCACCACATCCGGGACAGGGGATTGGGAGACCCAGTACTTC. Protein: CATTSGTGDWETQYF.

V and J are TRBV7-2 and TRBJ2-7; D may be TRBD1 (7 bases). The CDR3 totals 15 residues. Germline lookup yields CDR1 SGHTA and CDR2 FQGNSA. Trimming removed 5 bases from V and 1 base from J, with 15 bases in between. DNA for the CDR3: TGTGCCAGCAGCCCCCAGGGGGGAGCGTCCTACGAGCAGTACTTC. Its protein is CASSPQGGASYEQYF. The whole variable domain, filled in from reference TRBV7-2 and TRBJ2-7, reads GAGVSQSPSNKVTEKGKDVELRCDPISGHTALYWYRQSLGQGLEFLIYFQGNSAPDKSGLPSDRFSAERTGGSVSTLTIQRTQQEDSAVYLCASSPQGGASYEQYFGPGTRLTVT.

The CDR3 coding sequence is TGTGCCAGCAGCGTAGGAGCGGGGGTCCAAGAGACCCAGTACTTC. Encoded protein: CASSVGAGVQETQYF. J is TRBJ2-5 and V is TRBV9; TRBD2 agrees at 8 bases. CDR3 size: 15 residues. Germline CDR1 and CDR2: SGDLS and YYNGEE. Trimming removed 0 bases from V and 1 base from J; junction bases left unmatched: 2.

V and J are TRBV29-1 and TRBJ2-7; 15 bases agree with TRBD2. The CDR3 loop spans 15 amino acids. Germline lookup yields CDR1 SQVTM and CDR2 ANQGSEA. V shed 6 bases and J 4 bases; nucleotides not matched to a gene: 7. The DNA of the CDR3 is TGCAGCGTCTCCGGGACTAGCGGGAGGTCGTACGAGCAGTACTTC. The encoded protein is CSVSGTSGRSYEQYF.

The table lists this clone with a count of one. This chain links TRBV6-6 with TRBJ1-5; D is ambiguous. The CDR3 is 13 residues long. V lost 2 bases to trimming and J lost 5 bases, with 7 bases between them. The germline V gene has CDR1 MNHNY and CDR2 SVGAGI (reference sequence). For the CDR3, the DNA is TGTGCCAGCAGTTACGTCGGGGATCAGCCCCAGCATTTT. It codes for CASSYVGDQPQHF.

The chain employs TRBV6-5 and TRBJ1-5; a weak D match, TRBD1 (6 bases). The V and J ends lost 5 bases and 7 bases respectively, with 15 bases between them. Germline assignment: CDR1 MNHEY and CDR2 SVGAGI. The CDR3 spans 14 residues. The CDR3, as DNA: TGTGCCAGCAGTAAGGGGGGGTTTGGGCAGCCCCAGCATTTT. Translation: CASSKGGFGQPQHF.

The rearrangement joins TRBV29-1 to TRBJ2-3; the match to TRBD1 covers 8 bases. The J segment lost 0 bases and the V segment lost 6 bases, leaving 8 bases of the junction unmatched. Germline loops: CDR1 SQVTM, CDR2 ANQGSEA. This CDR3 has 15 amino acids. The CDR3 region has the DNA TGCAGCGTAACAGGGACAGGATATAGCACAGATACGCAGTATTTT. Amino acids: CSVTGTGYSTDTQYF.

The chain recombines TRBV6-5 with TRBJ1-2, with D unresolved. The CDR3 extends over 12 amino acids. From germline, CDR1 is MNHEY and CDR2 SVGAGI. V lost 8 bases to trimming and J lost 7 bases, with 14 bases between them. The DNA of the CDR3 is TGTGCCAGCGAGCCCGAAAGAGGTGGCTACACCTTC. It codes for CASEPERGGYTF.

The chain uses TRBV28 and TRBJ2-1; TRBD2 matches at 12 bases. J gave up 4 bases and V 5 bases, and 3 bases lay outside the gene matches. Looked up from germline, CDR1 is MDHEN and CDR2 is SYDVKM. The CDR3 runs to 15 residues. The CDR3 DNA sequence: TGTGCCAGCAGTCTAGCGGGGGGGCTTTACAATGAGCAGTTCTTC. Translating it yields CASSLAGGLYNEQFF.

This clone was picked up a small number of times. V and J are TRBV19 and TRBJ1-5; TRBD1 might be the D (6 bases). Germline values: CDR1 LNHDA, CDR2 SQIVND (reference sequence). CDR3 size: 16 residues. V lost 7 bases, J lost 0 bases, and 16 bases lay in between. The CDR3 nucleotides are TGTGCCAGTATATTTTACGACAGGTATAGCAATCAGCCCCAGCATTTT. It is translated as CASIFYDRYSNQPQHF.

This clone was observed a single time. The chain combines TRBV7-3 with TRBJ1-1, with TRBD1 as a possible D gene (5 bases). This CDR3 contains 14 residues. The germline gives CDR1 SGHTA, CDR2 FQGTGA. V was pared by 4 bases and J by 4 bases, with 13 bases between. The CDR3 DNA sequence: TGTGCCAGCAGCTCCGTGTCGGGGGTCACTGAAGCTTTCTTT. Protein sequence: CASSSVSGVTEAFF.